The 26 T cell receptor beta chains in this list originate from one sample, sequenced in a study of blood T cell repertoires in COVID-19. Assay used: immunoSEQ multiplex PCR; TCRdb lists only in-frame clones, some missing. The data show 95,000 to 150,000 clones, about nine tenths seen once. The sample taken for sequencing was peripheral blood. All receptors come from a man aged 35 to 55 with acute or convalescent COVID-19.

This sequence joins TRBV10-2 and TRBJ2-7, with TRBD1 identical over 11 bases. The trim removed 4 bases at V and 10 bases at J, leaving 24 bases unmatched. Germline V gene sequence: CDR1 WSHSY, CDR2 SAAADI. The CDR3 is 19 residues long. CDR3 coding DNA: TGCGCCAGCAGTGGGGGAAGGGACAGGGGGAAATTCCCCACCGACTCCCAGTACTTC. Translated, it gives CASSGGRDRGKFPTDSQYF.

This chain connects TRBV5-4 to TRBJ1-4; D is unclear. Looked up from germline, CDR1 is SGHNT and CDR2 is YYREEE (reference sequence). CDR3 length equals 14 residues. V was trimmed by 0 bases and J by 8 bases, leaving 11 bases between them. The CDR3 loop reads CASSLGVAAEKLFF. Here the CDR3 DNA reads TGTGCCAGCAGCTTGGGAGTGGCAGCGGAAAAACTGTTTTTT.

Ten or more counts support this clone. The J gene is TRBJ1-1, the V gene TRBV6-5, with D perhaps TRBD1 (6 bases). In germline, CDR1 is MNHEY, CDR2 SVGAGI. Trimming left V 6 bases short and J 5 bases short, with 16 bases between. The CDR3 runs 14 residues. The DNA of the CDR3 is TGTGCCAGCAGCTTGGATCAGGGGATAACTGAAGCTTTCTTT. It codes for CASSLDQGITEAFF.

V is TRBV5-1 and J is TRBJ1-3; D ambiguous. Per germline, CDR1 SGHRS and CDR2 YFSETQ. This CDR3 region has 14 residues. Trimming stripped 1 base from V and 0 bases from J, with 5 bases between. The CDR3 DNA follows: TGCGCCAGCAGCTTGTCCGGCTCTGGAAACACCATATATTTT. Encoded protein: CASSLSGSGNTIYF.

This clone was observed a few times. The chain is built from TRBV9 and TRBJ2-2; weak D call: TRBD2 (5 bases). CDR3 length: 16 amino acids. Germline V gene sequence: CDR1 SGDLS, CDR2 YYNGEE. V lost 0 bases and J lost 0, with 9 bases in between. DNA for the CDR3: TGTGCCAGCAGCGTAGGGGCTAGCCCGAACACCGGGGAGCTGTTTTTT. It is translated as CASSVGASPNTGELFF.

The rearrangement links TRBV2 to TRBJ2-7, with a possible D match to TRBD1 (7 bases). CDR3 length: 14 residues. Germline V gene data show CDR1 as SNHLY and CDR2 as FYNNEI. The germline V and J ends were trimmed by 7 bases and 3 bases, with 16 bases remaining between them. The CDR3 DNA reads as TGTGCCAGCATGGGACTGGACAGGAACTACGAGCAGTACTTC. Translation gives CASMGLDRNYEQYF.

The chain joins TRBV27 to TRBJ1-1; weak D call: TRBD1 (5 bases). CDR1 and CDR2 (germline): MNHEY, SMNVEV (reference sequence). Trimming stripped 2 bases from V and 4 bases from J, with 8 bases between. The CDR3 sequence is 13 residues long. The CDR3, as DNA: TGTGCCAGCAGTTTACAGGGCGCCACTGAAGCTTTCTTT. Residues: CASSLQGATEAFF.

V and J are TRBV5-1 and TRBJ2-7, with D possibly TRBD2 on 6 matching bases. The germline CDR1 and CDR2 sequences are SGHRS and YFSETQ. V lost 2 bases and J 5 bases, leaving 14 bases between the germline ends. The length of the CDR3 is 14 residues. This CDR3 is CASSFTGGSHEQYF. The DNA of the CDR3 is TGCGCCAGCAGCTTTACCGGGGGATCCCACGAGCAGTACTTC.

This clone was seen once. The chain has TRBV6-1 and TRBJ1-3; D uncertain. The ends were cut back, 2 bases at V and 2 bases at J, with 7 bases in the middle. Looked up from germline, CDR1 is MNHNS and CDR2 is SASEGT. The CDR3 consists of 14 residues. Here the CDR3 reads CASSETRAGNTIYF. The CDR3 DNA reads as TGTGCCAGCAGTGAAACCCGCGCTGGAAACACCATATATTTT.

J is TRBJ2-7 and V is TRBV7-2; TRBD2 might be the D (6 bases). The V end lost 5 bases, the J end lost 6 bases, and 17 bases lay between the germline ends. The germline V gene encodes CDR1 SGHTA and CDR2 FQGNSA. CDR3 length equals 14 residues. CDR3 region: CASSPRTPGGEQYF. DNA of the CDR3: TGTGCCAGCAGCCCTCGGACCCCCGGGGGCGAGCAGTACTTC.

This clone was picked up one time. V is TRBV2 and J is TRBJ1-1; no clear D gene. Germline CDR1 SNHLY, CDR2 FYNNEI. The V end lost 8 bases, the J end lost 14 bases, and 18 bases lay between the germline ends. There are 11 residues in the CDR3. CDR3 sequence reads: CASAHGYEGFF. The DNA for the CDR3 is TGTGCCAGCGCGCACGGCTACGAGGGCTTCTTT. Full variable domain (outside the CDR3, taken from reference TRBV2 and TRBJ1-1): EPEVTQTPSHQVTQMGQEVILRCVPISNHLYFYWYRQILGQKVEFLVSFYNNEISEKSEIFDDQFSVERPDGSNFTLKIRSTKLEDSAMYFCASAHGYEGFFGQGTRLTVV.

In its sample, this clone was seen once. The chain is built from TRBV30 and TRBJ2-2, with TRBD1 as a possible D gene (6 bases). This CDR3 comprises 14 residues. V lost 3 bases and J 6 bases, leaving 14 bases between the germline ends. The germline gives CDR1 GTSNPN, CDR2 SVGIG (reference sequence). The CDR3 sequence is CAWRATGQPGELFF. In DNA form, the CDR3 reads TGTGCCTGGAGGGCAACAGGGCAACCCGGGGAGCTGTTTTTT.

This clone appeared a single time. The rearrangement uses TRBV6-5 and TRBJ2-2; 10 nucleotides match TRBD1. Per germline, CDR1 MNHEY and CDR2 SVGAGI. The junction had 2 bases not matched to a gene; V was cut back by 0 bases and J by 4 bases. The CDR3 extends over 16 amino acids. For the CDR3, the DNA is TGTGCCAGCAGTTACTCGACAGGGGGCAGCACCGGGGAGCTGTTTTTT. This encodes CASSYSTGGSTGELFF.

CDR3 in amino acids: CASERDTEAFF. Here the CDR3 DNA reads TGTGCCAGCGAGAGGGACACTGAAGCTTTCTTT. This chain uses TRBV6-5 with TRBJ1-1; D remains ambiguous. The CDR3 runs 11 residues. The germline V gene has CDR1 MNHEY and CDR2 SVGAGI. V lost 8 bases, J lost 3 bases, and 7 bases lay in between.

The chain employs TRBV4-3 and TRBJ2-1; the D gene is possibly TRBD1 (6 bases). V was cut by 5 bases and J by 2 bases, with 16 bases left in between. Germline CDR1 reads LGHNA; CDR2 reads YSLEER. The CDR3 extends over 16 amino acids. The CDR3 DNA sequence: TGCGCCAGCAGCAAGGGGCCAGGGGCTGCCTACAATGAGCAGTTCTTC. Translating it yields CASSKGPGAAYNEQFF.

This clone was observed a few times. The chain has TRBV9 and TRBJ2-2, with 10 bases matching TRBD2. The CDR3 extends over 15 amino acids. Trimming took 2 bases from V and 7 from J; bases not matched to a gene: 5. Germline loops: CDR1 SGDLS, CDR2 YYNGEE. As DNA, the CDR3 is TGTGCCAGCAGCGTCAGCGGGGGGGAGAGCGGGGAGCTGTTTTTT. It is translated as CASSVSGGESGELFF.

The J gene is TRBJ2-5, the V gene TRBV3-1 (or the pseudogene TRBV3-2); D is unresolved. The germline V gene encodes CDR1 LGHDT and CDR2 YNNKEL (reference sequence). The ends were cut back, 0 bases at V and 7 bases at J, with 9 bases in the middle. This CDR3 has 13 residues. CDR3 sequence reads: CASSQDRSGTQYF. The CDR3 region has the DNA TGTGCCAGCAGCCAAGATCGGTCGGGGACCCAGTACTTC.

The CDR3 nucleotides read TGCAGTGCTACCCGGGGAGAGACCCAGTACTTC. This encodes CSATRGETQYF. This chain connects TRBV20-1 to TRBJ2-5; tentatively, D is TRBD2 (5 bases). Germline V gene sequence: CDR1 DFQATT, CDR2 SNEGSKA (reference sequence). This CDR3 is built from 11 residues. V lost 4 bases, J lost 4 bases, and 7 bases lay in between.

The genes are TRBV5-5 and TRBJ1-2; D is uncertain. V was trimmed by 9 bases and J by 0 bases, leaving 12 bases between them. Germline lookup yields CDR1 SGHKS and CDR2 YYEKEE (reference sequence). The CDR3 totals 13 residues. The CDR3 region has the DNA TGTGCCACCAAGGAGGACCCTAACTATGGCTACACCTTC. Its protein product is CATKEDPNYGYTF.

The rearrangement uses TRBV5-1 and TRBJ1-3, with 9 bases that match TRBD1. The V segment lost 4 bases and the J segment 8 bases; nucleotides outside the gene matches: 10. CDR3 length: 15 residues. Germline-derived CDR1 and CDR2 are SGHRS and YFSETQ. The CDR3 DNA sequence: TGCGCCAGCAGCGACGGGACAGGGAGGTTCGACACCATATATTTT. It encodes CASSDGTGRFDTIYF. Drawing the rest from reference TRBV5-1 and TRBJ1-3, the complete variable domain is KAGVTQTPRYLIKTRGQQVTLSCSPISGHRSVSWYQQTPGQGLQFLFEYFSETQRNKGNFPGRFSGRQFSNSRSEMNVSTLELGDSALYLCASSDGTGRFDTIYFGEGSWLTVV.

This chain uses TRBV9 with TRBJ1-4; perhaps TRBD1 as D (5 bases). Germline V gene data show CDR1 as SGDLS and CDR2 as YYNGEE. Trimming removed 0 bases from V and 7 bases from J, with 10 bases in between. The CDR3 consists of 14 residues. CDR3 DNA sequence: TGTGCCAGCAGCGTAGTGTGGACAACTGAAAAACTGTTTTTT. The encoded protein is CASSVVWTTEKLFF. The full variable domain, rest sourced from reference TRBV9 and TRBJ1-4, is DSGVTQTPKHLITATGQRVTLRCSPRSGDLSVYWYQQSLDQGLQFLIQYYNGEERAKGNILERFSAQQFPDLHSELNLSSLELGDSALYFCASSVVWTTEKLFFGSGTQLSVL.

V usage is TRBV11-3 and J usage is TRBJ1-2, with D hard to call. This CDR3 has 14 residues. Trimming took off 2 bases at V and 4 bases at J, with 11 bases between the two ends. Germline values: CDR1 SGHNT, CDR2 YENEEA. CDR3 coding DNA: TGTGCCAGCAGCTTAATACCGGTGATCTATGGCTACACCTTC. Protein sequence: CASSLIPVIYGYTF.

The genes are TRBV6-5 and TRBJ1-1, with 7 bases fitting TRBD1. The CDR3 sequence is 14 residues long. V lost 7 bases, J lost 5 bases, and 10 bases stayed unmatched. CDR1 and CDR2 from the germline V gene are MNHEY and SVGAGI. CDR3 region: CASKRGGAETEAFF. The CDR3 DNA follows: TGTGCCAGCAAGCGAGGGGGCGCCGAGACTGAAGCTTTCTTT.

This clone was seen only a few times. The chain is built from TRBV2 and TRBJ1-2; 10 nucleotides match TRBD1. Germline CDR1 reads SNHLY; CDR2 reads FYNNEI. V lost 5 bases and J lost 3; bases outside the gene matches: 3. The CDR3 has 14 amino acids. The DNA for the CDR3 is TGTGCCAGCAGTCGGGACAGGGGTTACTATGGCTACACCTTC. Amino acids: CASSRDRGYYGYTF.

This clone was recorded a few times. The rearrangement joins TRBV19 to TRBJ1-6; a weak D match, TRBD1 (6 bases). Per germline, CDR1 LNHDA and CDR2 SQIVND (reference sequence). V shed 11 bases and J shed 2 bases, with 10 bases lying between them. This CDR3 comprises 13 residues. This chain's CDR3 is CASGTTYNSPLHF. The CDR3 DNA follows: TGTGCCTCCGGGACAACCTATAATTCACCCCTCCACTTT.

The chain joins TRBV10-3 to TRBJ2-1; D unresolved. Germline V gene data show CDR1 as ENHRY and CDR2 as SYGVKD. V was pared by 4 bases and J by 7 bases, with 8 bases between. The CDR3 extends over 12 amino acids. In DNA form, the CDR3 reads TGTGCCATCAGTGTAGGAGAAAATGAGCAGTTCTTC. Protein: CAISVGENEQFF.